This TCR beta chain comes out of a study of early T cells in non-severe SARS-CoV-2 infection. Study-wide background: Sequencing of bulk RNA from unsorted whole blood was done, without chain pairing.

Trimming shortened V by 5 bases and J by 7 bases, and 12 bases separated the two germline ends. This CDR3 has 12 amino acids. Unique molecular identifiers were added to individual cDNA molecules. TCRdb re-called the 5' RACE reads with MiXCR, one entry per CDR3 protein. The repertoire holds approximately 73,000 distinct CDR3 sequences, around 13% seen once, with around 1.2% in the top ten. The specimen sequenced was whole blood. The sequence was collected from an adult who was a healthcare worker with PCR-confirmed SARS-CoV-2 infection or an uninfected control (not recorded which). The chain carries TRBV12-3 or TRBV12-4 and TRBJ2-7; D uncertain. The CDR3 reads CASSVSPSEQYF. CDR3 nucleotide sequence: TGTGCCAGCAGTGTGAGTCCTAGTGAGCAGTACTTC.